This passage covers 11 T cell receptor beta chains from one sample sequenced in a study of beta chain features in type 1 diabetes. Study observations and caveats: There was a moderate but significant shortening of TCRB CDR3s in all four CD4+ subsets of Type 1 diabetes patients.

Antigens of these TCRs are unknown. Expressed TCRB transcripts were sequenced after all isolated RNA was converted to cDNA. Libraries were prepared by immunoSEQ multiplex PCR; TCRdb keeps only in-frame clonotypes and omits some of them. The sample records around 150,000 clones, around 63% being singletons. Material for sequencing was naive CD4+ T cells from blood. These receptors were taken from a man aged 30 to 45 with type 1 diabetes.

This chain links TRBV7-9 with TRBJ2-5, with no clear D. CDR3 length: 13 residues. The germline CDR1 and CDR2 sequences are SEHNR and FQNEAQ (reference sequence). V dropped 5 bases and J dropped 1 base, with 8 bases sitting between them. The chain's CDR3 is CASSRLAQETQYF. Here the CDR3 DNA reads TGTGCCAGCAGCCGTTTGGCCCAAGAGACCCAGTACTTC.

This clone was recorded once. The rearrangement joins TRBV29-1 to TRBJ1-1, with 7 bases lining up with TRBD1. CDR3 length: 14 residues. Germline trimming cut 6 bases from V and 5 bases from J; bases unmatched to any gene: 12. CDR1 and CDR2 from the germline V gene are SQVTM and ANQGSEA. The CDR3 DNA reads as TGCAGCGTCCGCCCGGACAGGCGGGGGACTGAAGCTTTCTTT. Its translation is CSVRPDRRGTEAFF.

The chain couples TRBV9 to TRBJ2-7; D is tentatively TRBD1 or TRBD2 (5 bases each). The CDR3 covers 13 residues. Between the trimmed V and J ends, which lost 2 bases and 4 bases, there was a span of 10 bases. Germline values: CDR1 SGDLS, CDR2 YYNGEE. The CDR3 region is CASSVQGGYEQYF. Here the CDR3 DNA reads TGTGCCAGCAGCGTCCAGGGCGGGTACGAGCAGTACTTC.

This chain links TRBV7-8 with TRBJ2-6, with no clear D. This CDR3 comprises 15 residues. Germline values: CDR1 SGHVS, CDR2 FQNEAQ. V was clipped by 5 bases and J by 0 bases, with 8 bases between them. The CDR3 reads CASSPTFSGANVLTF. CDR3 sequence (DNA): TGTGCCAGCAGCCCCACGTTCTCTGGGGCCAACGTCCTGACTTTC.

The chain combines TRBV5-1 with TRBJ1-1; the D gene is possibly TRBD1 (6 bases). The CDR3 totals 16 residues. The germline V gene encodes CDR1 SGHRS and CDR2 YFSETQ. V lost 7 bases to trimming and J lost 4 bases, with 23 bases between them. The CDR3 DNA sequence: TGCGCCAGCTCTCGCCGGGACGGACAGTGGTCCACTGAAGCTTTCTTT. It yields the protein CASSRRDGQWSTEAFF.

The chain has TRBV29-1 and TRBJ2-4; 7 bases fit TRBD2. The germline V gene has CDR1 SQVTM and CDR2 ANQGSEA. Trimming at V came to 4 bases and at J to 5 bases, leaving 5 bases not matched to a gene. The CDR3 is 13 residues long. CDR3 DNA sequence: TGCAGCGTTGTGTGGGGAGGGGAAAACATTCAGTACTTC. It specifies CSVVWGGENIQYF.

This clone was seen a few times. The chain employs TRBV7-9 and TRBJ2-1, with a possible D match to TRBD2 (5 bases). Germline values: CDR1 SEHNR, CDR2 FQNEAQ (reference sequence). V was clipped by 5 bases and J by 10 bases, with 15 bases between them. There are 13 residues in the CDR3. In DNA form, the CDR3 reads TGTGCCAGCAGCCCGCCGGGTAGCGTAGAGCAGTTCTTC. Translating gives CASSPPGSVEQFF.

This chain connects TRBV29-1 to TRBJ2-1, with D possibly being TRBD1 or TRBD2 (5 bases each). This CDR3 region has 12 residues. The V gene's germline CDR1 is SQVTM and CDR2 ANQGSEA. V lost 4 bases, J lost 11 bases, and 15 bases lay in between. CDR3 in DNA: TGCAGCGTTGGGGGCGCCGGGGCCAAGCAGTTCTTC. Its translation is CSVGGAGAKQFF.

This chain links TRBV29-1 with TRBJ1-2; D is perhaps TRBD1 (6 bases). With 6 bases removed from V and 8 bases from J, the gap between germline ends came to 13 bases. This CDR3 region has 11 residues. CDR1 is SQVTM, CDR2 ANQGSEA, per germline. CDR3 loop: CSVGGQNGYTF. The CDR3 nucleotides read TGCAGCGTGGGAGGACAGAACGGCTACACCTTC.

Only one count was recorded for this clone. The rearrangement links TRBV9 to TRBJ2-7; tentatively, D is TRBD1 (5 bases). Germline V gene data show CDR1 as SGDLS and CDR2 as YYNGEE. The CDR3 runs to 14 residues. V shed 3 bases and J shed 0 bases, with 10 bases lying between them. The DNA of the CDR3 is TGTGCCAGCAGCGCAGACAGCTTCTCCTACGAGCAGTACTTC. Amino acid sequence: CASSADSFSYEQYF. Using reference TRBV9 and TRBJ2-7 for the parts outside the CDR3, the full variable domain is DSGVTQTPKHLITATGQRVTLRCSPRSGDLSVYWYQQSLDQGLQFLIQYYNGEERAKGNILERFSAQQFPDLHSELNLSSLELGDSALYFCASSADSFSYEQYFGPGTRLTVT.

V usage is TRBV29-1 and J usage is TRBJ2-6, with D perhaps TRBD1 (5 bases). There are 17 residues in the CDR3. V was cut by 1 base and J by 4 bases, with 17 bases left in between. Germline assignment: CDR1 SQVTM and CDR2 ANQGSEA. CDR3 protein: CSVEVLIDREGANVLTF. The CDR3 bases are TGCAGCGTTGAAGTTTTAATAGACAGAGAGGGGGCCAACGTCCTGACTTTC.